What follows are 24 T cell receptor beta chains derived from one specimen sequenced in a study of T cell responses to AZD1222 COVID-19 vaccine. The assay was immunoSEQ multiplex PCR, and TCRdb's table has in-frame clones only and misses some. The table for this sample gives more than 110,000 clones. Sequenced sample: peripheral blood. The receptors shown here come from an adult in good health.

The rearrangement joins TRBV19 to TRBJ1-3; D is uncertain. Germline V CDR1 and CDR2: LNHDA, SQIVND (reference sequence). The CDR3 extends over 14 amino acids. The V gene lost 6 bases and the J gene lost 3 bases, with 12 bases spanning the gap. This chain's CDR3 is CASSLGVGGNTIYF. The CDR3 DNA is TGTGCCAGTAGCCTGGGTGTAGGTGGAAACACCATATATTTT.

The chain links TRBV28 to TRBJ2-5; 9 bases are a match to TRBD1. With 6 bases clipped from V and 5 bases from J, the junction kept 4 bases outside the gene matches. The germline CDR1 and CDR2 sequences are MDHEN and SYDVKM. This CDR3 contains 13 residues. CDR3 region: CASSHRGRETQYF. As DNA, the CDR3 is TGTGCCAGCAGCCACAGGGGGCGGGAGACCCAGTACTTC.

The chain employs TRBV18 and TRBJ2-3, with TRBD2 identical over 10 bases. CDR1 is KGHSH and CDR2 is LQKENI in the germline V gene. V was pared by 4 bases and J by 2 bases, with 6 bases of the junction left unmatched. The CDR3 contains 16 residues. The CDR3 DNA follows: TGTGCCAGCTCACTGCAGCGGGGGGGAAACACAGATACGCAGTATTTT. Amino acids: CASSLQRGGNTDTQYF.

The chain uses TRBV4-2 and TRBJ1-5; D remains ambiguous. CDR1 LGHNA and CDR2 YNFKEQ come from the germline V gene. This CDR3 region has 18 residues. Between the trimmed V and J ends, which lost 0 bases and 2 bases, there was a span of 17 bases. The CDR3 protein is CASSQEAIAPGRNQPQHF. For the CDR3, the DNA is TGTGCCAGCAGCCAAGAGGCAATAGCCCCCGGTCGCAATCAGCCCCAGCATTTT.

The chain has TRBV29-1 and TRBJ1-4, with 7 bases identical to TRBD1. CDR1 is SQVTM and CDR2 is ANQGSEA in the germline V gene. The CDR3 extends over 13 amino acids. V lost 4 bases to trimming and J lost 4 bases; unmatched junction nucleotides: 3. DNA of the CDR3: TGCAGCGTTGGGAGGGACAGTAATGAAAAACTGTTTTTT. Translated, it gives CSVGRDSNEKLFF.

The chain uses TRBV20-1 and TRBJ2-2; D possibly corresponds to TRBD1 (6 bases). In germline, CDR1 is DFQATT, CDR2 SNEGSKA (reference sequence). V lost 3 bases and J lost 6, with 17 bases in between. The CDR3 length is 15 residues. CDR3 bases: TGCAGTGCTAGTATGCCAGGGGTTAGGTCCGGGGAGCTGTTTTTT. Translated: CSASMPGVRSGELFF.

The V gene is TRBV14, the J gene TRBJ1-4; 7 positions agree with TRBD1. This CDR3 spans 15 amino acids. V gave up 1 base and J gave up 5 bases; unmatched junction bases: 4. Germline assignment: CDR1 SGHDN and CDR2 FVKESK. The CDR3 reads CASSQVTGRNEKLFF. CDR3 bases: TGTGCCAGCAGCCAAGTGACAGGGCGGAATGAAAAACTGTTTTTT.

This rearrangement joins TRBV15 to TRBJ1-4; D is perhaps TRBD1 (6 bases). Germline V lookup: CDR1 LNHNV, CDR2 YYDKDF (reference sequence). With 0 bases removed from V and 8 bases from J, the gap between germline ends came to 10 bases. CDR3 length equals 14 residues. The DNA of the CDR3 is TGTGCCACCAGCAGAGACAGGGGCAGGGAAAAACTGTTTTTT. Its protein product is CATSRDRGREKLFF. The full variable domain, its missing parts supplied by reference TRBV15 and TRBJ1-4, is DAMVIQNPRYQVTQFGKPVTLSCSQTLNHNVMYWYQQKSSQAPKLLFHYYDKDFNNEADTPDNFQSRRPNTSFCFLDIRSPGLGDTAMYLCATSRDRGREKLFFGSGTQLSVL.

The chain employs TRBV6-5 and TRBJ1-2; possible D gene TRBD1, 6 bases. Looked up from germline, CDR1 is MNHEY and CDR2 is SVGAGI. V dropped 5 bases and J dropped 6 bases, with 13 bases sitting between them. The CDR3 covers 13 residues. CDR3 amino acids: CASSQKQGDGYTF. The CDR3 DNA follows: TGTGCCAGCAGTCAAAAACAGGGAGATGGCTACACCTTC.

DNA for the CDR3: TGTGCCAGCAGTGTAAGATGGGCGGGGGCTTCCTACGAGCAGTACTTC. Protein product: CASSVRWAGASYEQYF. This chain connects TRBV2 to TRBJ2-7; possible D gene TRBD2, 7 bases. CDR1 and CDR2 (germline): SNHLY, FYNNEI. V gave up 4 bases and J gave up 1 base, with 17 bases separating them. The CDR3 runs to 16 residues.

V and J are TRBV18 and TRBJ1-4; 7 bases match TRBD1. CDR3 length: 14 amino acids. Per the germline V gene, CDR1 is KGHSH and CDR2 is LQKENI. V gave up 5 bases and J gave up 7 bases; unmatched junction bases: 7. CDR3 residues: CASSYRGGIEKLFF. Here the CDR3 DNA reads TGTGCCAGCTCATACAGGGGAGGGATTGAAAAACTGTTTTTT.

The V gene is TRBV15, the J gene TRBJ2-5; D may be TRBD2 (6 bases). V was clipped by 0 bases and J by 7 bases, with 12 bases between them. The CDR3 is 14 residues long. In germline, CDR1 is LNHNV, CDR2 YYDKDF (reference sequence). The CDR3 DNA sequence: TGTGCCACCAGCAGAGATGGCCTCGGGGGGACCCAGTACTTC. Translation: CATSRDGLGGTQYF.

CDR3 nucleotide sequence: TGTGCCAGCAGCGTGGAGGGGGAGGGATATGGCTACACCTTC. Residues: CASSVEGEGYGYTF. The chain carries TRBV9 and TRBJ1-2, with D perhaps TRBD1 (6 bases). Looked up from germline, CDR1 is SGDLS and CDR2 is YYNGEE. This CDR3 contains 14 residues. Deletions cut 2 bases from V and 5 bases from J, with 13 bases between. The full variable domain, in which reference TRBV9 and TRBJ1-2 provide the parts outside the CDR3, is DSGVTQTPKHLITATGQRVTLRCSPRSGDLSVYWYQQSLDQGLQFLIQYYNGEERAKGNILERFSAQQFPDLHSELNLSSLELGDSALYFCASSVEGEGYGYTFGSGTRLTVV.

The chain uses TRBV14 and TRBJ2-5, with D unresolved. This CDR3 comprises 16 residues. Germline CDR1 and CDR2: SGHDN and FVKESK. Trimming stripped 3 bases from V and 3 bases from J, with 17 bases between. The CDR3 nucleotides read TGTGCCAGCAGCCACGGTCCAGCTCCCCCGAAAGAGACCCAGTACTTC. It yields the protein CASSHGPAPPKETQYF.

V gene TRBV11-3 combines with J gene TRBJ1-1; 7 bases line up with TRBD1. V was pared by 5 bases and J by 5 bases, with 11 bases of the junction left unmatched. CDR3 length: 15 residues. Germline CDR1 is SGHNT and CDR2 is YENEEA. The CDR3 loop is CASSGTQGSWTEAFF. The CDR3 DNA reads TGTGCCAGCAGCGGCACACAGGGGAGTTGGACTGAAGCTTTCTTT. Looking up the rest from reference TRBV11-3 and TRBJ1-1 gives the full variable domain: EAGVVQSPRYKIIEKKQPVAFWCNPISGHNTLYWYLQNLGQGPELLIRYENEEAVDDSQLPKDRFSAERLKGVDSTLKIQPAELGDSAVYLCASSGTQGSWTEAFFGQGTRLTVV.

The chain has TRBV30 and TRBJ2-2; no clear D. Trimming left V 3 bases short and J 1 base short, with 3 bases between. CDR1 GTSNPN and CDR2 SVGIG come from the germline V gene (reference sequence). The CDR3 sequence is 12 residues long. In DNA form, the CDR3 reads TGTGCCTGGAGGGGGAACACCGGGGAGCTGTTTTTT. Translation: CAWRGNTGELFF.

This rearrangement joins TRBV19 to TRBJ1-1, with unresolved D. This CDR3 is built from 13 residues. With 3 bases removed from V and 11 bases from J, the gap between germline ends came to 16 bases. From germline, CDR1 is LNHDA and CDR2 SQIVND (reference sequence). As DNA, the CDR3 is TGTGCCAGTAGTATCACCCCGGGTTATTTCGCTTTCTTT. Translating gives CASSITPGYFAFF.

The rearrangement joins TRBV15 to TRBJ1-5, with D possibly matching TRBD1 (6 bases). With 6 bases removed from V and 5 bases from J, the gap between germline ends came to 20 bases. CDR1 is LNHNV, CDR2 YYDKDF, per germline (reference sequence). The CDR3 contains 16 residues. CDR3 nucleotide sequence: TGTGCCACCAGTCTCAATTACAGGGTCGGCCATCAGCCCCAGCATTTT. Its translation is CATSLNYRVGHQPQHF.

The chain joins TRBV19 to TRBJ2-5; 7 bases are a match to TRBD1. The length of the CDR3 is 12 residues. From germline, CDR1 is LNHDA and CDR2 SQIVND (reference sequence). V shed 7 bases and J 3 bases; nucleotides not matched to a gene: 2. The CDR3 nucleotides are TGTGCCAGTAAGCAGGGGGAAGAGACCCAGTACTTC. Translated: CASKQGEETQYF.

The genes are TRBV7-9 and TRBJ2-1; 11 positions match TRBD2. Trimming at V came to 3 bases and at J to 9 bases, leaving 4 bases not matched to a gene. This CDR3 region has 14 residues. CDR1 and CDR2 from the germline V gene are SEHNR and FQNEAQ (reference sequence). The DNA for the CDR3 is TGTGCCAGCAGCTTTAGCGGGGGGGCCGGTGAGCAGTTCTTC. It codes for CASSFSGGAGEQFF.

The CDR3 is CAPTAAGLYQSSGNTIYF. The CDR3 region has the DNA TGTGCCCCGACGGCCGCAGGACTCTACCAAAGCTCTGGAAACACCATATATTTT. V and J are TRBV10-3 and TRBJ1-3; D remains ambiguous. The germline V and J ends were trimmed by 11 bases and 0 bases, with 26 bases remaining between them. The CDR3 spans 18 residues. Germline V gives CDR1 ENHRY, CDR2 SYGVKD.

The chain has TRBV6-5 and TRBJ1-2; D uncertain. Germline V lookup: CDR1 MNHEY, CDR2 SVGAGI. The V and J ends lost 3 bases and 8 bases respectively, with 16 bases between them. CDR3 size: 14 residues. CDR3 DNA sequence: TGTGCCAGCAGTTATGCACGGTTTTCTAGGGGCTACACCTTC. This codes for CASSYARFSRGYTF.

The chain joins TRBV12-3 or TRBV12-4 to TRBJ1-2; D not certain. This CDR3 comprises 12 residues. Trimming pared 5 bases from V and 5 bases from J, leaving 9 bases between. The CDR3: CASSLNNYGYTF. The CDR3 DNA reads as TGTGCCAGCAGTCTAAATAATTATGGCTACACCTTC.

The V gene is TRBV6-5, the J gene TRBJ1-6; D is perhaps TRBD1 (5 bases). Germline V gene lookup returns CDR1 MNHEY and CDR2 SVGAGI. This CDR3 has 14 residues. Trimming removed 6 bases from V and 10 bases from J, with 16 bases in between. For the CDR3, the DNA is TGTGCCAGCAGACCCCGGGGGGGAGTCTCACCCCTCCACTTT. Encoded protein: CASRPRGGVSPLHF.